This T cell receptor beta chain originates from a study of post-analysis software for immune sequencing data. Study-wide context: Several disease courses (relapsing-remitting, secondary progressive and progressive-relapsing) of multiple sclerosis were included.

The study, taken as a whole, reports: Compared with controls, patients showed significantly lower normalized Chao1 diversity. In patients, about 5 TRBV segments were more frequent than in controls, with TRBV5-6, TRBV5-1 and TRBV20-1 among them.

As concerns this clonotype: Its antigen is currently unknown.

Unique molecular identifiers had been added to the TCR beta cDNA libraries. MiXCR, run by TCRdb on the PCR reads, gives a single entry per CDR3 protein. The sample holds 750,000 to 900,000 distinct CDR3 sequences, roughly 46% seen once. Trimming took 6 bases from V and 1 from J, leaving 12 bases between them. There are 14 residues in the CDR3. CDR1 and CDR2 from the germline V gene are SGHTA and FQGNSA. The source material was blood. The clonotype originates from a girl between 5 and 17 years old with multiple sclerosis. J is TRBJ2-5 and V is TRBV7-2; possibly TRBD2 for D (5 bases). CDR3 in amino acids: CASRPTRPQETQYF. The CDR3 DNA reads TGTGCCAGCAGGCCTACTAGACCCCAAGAGACCCAGTACTTC.